Each of the 26 T cell receptor beta chains below was sequenced from the same sample in a study of blood T cell repertoires in COVID-19. TCRdb keeps only in-frame clones here, not all; method: immunoSEQ multiplex PCR. The repertoire has under 150,000 clones, 85% to 90% of them found once; the top ten carry roughly 2%. The specimen was peripheral blood. These receptors were collected from a human donor in a cohort sampled during active COVID-19.

The chain employs TRBV5-1 and TRBJ1-6, with TRBD1 as a possible D gene (5 bases). The germline gives CDR1 SGHRS, CDR2 YFSETQ. The CDR3 runs to 14 residues. Trimming removed 4 bases at V and 5 bases at J, with 10 bases between. The CDR3 nucleotides read TGCGCCAGCAGCAGTAGCAGGGATAATTCACCCCTCCACTTT. Encoded protein: CASSSSRDNSPLHF.

This clone was observed a handful of times. The chain carries TRBV5-4 and TRBJ1-6, with 10 nucleotides matching TRBD1. The CDR3 runs to 20 residues. Germline V gene sequence: CDR1 SGHNT, CDR2 YYREEE (reference sequence). The J segment lost 9 bases and the V segment lost 0 bases, leaving 18 bases of the junction unmatched. The CDR3 reads CASSLELGQGIGGMSSPLHF. CDR3 DNA sequence: TGTGCCAGCAGCTTGGAGTTGGGACAGGGGATTGGGGGTATGAGTTCACCCCTCCACTTT.

The CDR3 here is CASPEQDRVDQPQHF. The CDR3 nucleotides are TGTGCCAGCCCGGAACAGGACAGGGTCGATCAGCCCCAGCATTTT. This sequence joins TRBV14 and TRBJ1-5, with 8 bases that match TRBD1. V lost 8 bases, J lost 5 bases, and 11 bases stayed unmatched. This CDR3 is built from 15 residues. Germline CDR1 reads SGHDN; CDR2 reads FVKESK.

This chain connects TRBV30 to TRBJ1-2, with 7 bases matching TRBD1. CDR1 is GTSNPN and CDR2 is SVGIG in the germline V gene (reference sequence). This CDR3 is built from 16 residues. Trimming took 2 bases from V and 8 from J; bases not matched to a gene: 17. DNA of the CDR3: TGTGCCTGGAGTTCAGGACAGGAGACTTTACCTAGGGGCTACACCTTC. Translated: CAWSSGQETLPRGYTF.

The genes are TRBV28 and TRBJ1-2; 9 positions match TRBD1. J was trimmed by 5 bases and V by 7 bases; bases with no gene match: 11. The germline V gene encodes CDR1 MDHEN and CDR2 SYDVKM. CDR3 length: 15 amino acids. The CDR3 sequence is CASTHRGQERYGYTF. The DNA for the CDR3 is TGTGCCAGCACACACAGGGGGCAAGAGCGGTATGGCTACACCTTC.

The chain combines TRBV24-1 with TRBJ2-5; possible D gene TRBD1, 6 bases. CDR3 length: 13 amino acids. The V end lost 7 bases, the J end lost 0 bases, and 8 bases lay between the germline ends. CDR1 and CDR2 from the germline V gene are KGHDR and SFDVKD. CDR3 amino acids: CATSTGYQETQYF. CDR3 nucleotide sequence: TGTGCCACCAGCACAGGGTACCAAGAGACCCAGTACTTC.

This clone was recorded only once. This chain links TRBV6-5 with TRBJ1-2, with 12 positions matching TRBD1. CDR3 size: 14 residues. The germline gives CDR1 MNHEY, CDR2 SVGAGI. J gave up 8 bases and V 7 bases, and 8 bases lay outside the gene matches. The CDR3 is CASTRGTGGEGYTF. The CDR3 coding sequence is TGTGCCAGCACTAGAGGGACAGGGGGCGAGGGCTACACCTTC.

This chain connects TRBV4-3 to TRBJ1-3, with a weak D call TRBD1 (5 bases). CDR1 is LGHNA, CDR2 YSLEER, per germline. V lost 6 bases to trimming and J lost 0 bases, with 15 bases between them. The CDR3 spans 16 residues. CDR3 amino acids: CASRKNIGGSGNTIYF. DNA for the CDR3: TGCGCCAGCAGGAAAAACATCGGGGGCTCTGGAAACACCATATATTTT.

The J gene is TRBJ2-7, the V gene TRBV7-8; 7 nucleotides match TRBD1. The length of the CDR3 is 14 residues. The junction had 4 bases not matched to a gene; V was cut back by 5 bases and J by 0 bases. The V gene's germline CDR1 is SGHVS and CDR2 FQNEAQ. CDR3 region: CASSKGQASYEQYF. The CDR3 DNA is TGTGCCAGCAGCAAAGGACAGGCCTCCTACGAGCAGTACTTC.

V is TRBV28 and J is TRBJ2-1; the match to TRBD2 covers 11 bases. Per the germline V gene, CDR1 is MDHEN and CDR2 is SYDVKM. The CDR3 is 15 residues long. The trim removed 6 bases at V and 5 bases at J, leaving 6 bases unmatched. DNA for the CDR3: TGTGCCAGCAGCCCTAGCGGGGGGAATAACAATGAGCAGTTCTTC. It is translated as CASSPSGGNNNEQFF.

The V gene is TRBV6-5, the J gene TRBJ2-5; 11 positions agree with TRBD2. CDR1 and CDR2 from the germline V gene are MNHEY and SVGAGI. Unmatched junction bases numbered 2, after V lost 6 bases and J lost 2 bases. This CDR3 has 14 amino acids. The CDR3 spells CASRVAGGQETQYF. In nucleotides, the CDR3 is TGTGCCAGCAGAGTAGCGGGGGGGCAAGAGACCCAGTACTTC.

This chain uses TRBV5-1 with TRBJ1-1; tentatively, D is TRBD1 (6 bases). Trimming left V 4 bases short and J 2 bases short, with 18 bases between. CDR1 and CDR2 (germline): SGHRS, YFSETQ. The CDR3 runs to 16 residues. The DNA for the CDR3 is TGCGCCAGCAGCCCCAGGGGTACCGTTTTCAACACTGAAGCTTTCTTT. This codes for CASSPRGTVFNTEAFF.

This chain links TRBV6-2 or TRBV6-3 with TRBJ2-7; a possible D gene is TRBD2 (6 bases). CDR1 is MNHEY, CDR2 SVGEGT, per germline. Trimming pared 3 bases from V and 0 bases from J, leaving 15 bases between. The CDR3 runs 16 residues. This CDR3 is CASSYSETRSSYEQYF. CDR3 in DNA: TGTGCCAGCAGTTATTCCGAGACTAGAAGCTCCTACGAGCAGTACTTC.

This clone has a handful of counts. The V call is TRBV4-2, the J call TRBJ1-3; 9 bases line up with TRBD1. In germline, CDR1 is LGHNA, CDR2 YNFKEQ. V lost 4 bases and J lost 2; bases outside the gene matches: 3. The CDR3 spans 15 residues. DNA for the CDR3: TGTGCCAGCAGCCCCAGACAGGGGGCTGGAAACACCATATATTTT. Protein sequence: CASSPRQGAGNTIYF.

This clone showed up just a few times. V usage is TRBV4-2 and J usage is TRBJ1-6, with D tentatively TRBD1 (6 bases). This CDR3 region has 18 residues. CDR1 is LGHNA, CDR2 YNFKEQ, per germline. Deletions cut 1 base from V and 5 bases from J, with 18 bases between. The CDR3 nucleotides read TGTGCCAGCAGCCAAGCAGGGGTCAGGGGAGGGGATAATTCACCCCTCCACTTT. It yields the protein CASSQAGVRGGDNSPLHF.

The rearrangement joins TRBV27 to TRBJ1-4; TRBD1 agrees at 10 bases. Germline V gives CDR1 MNHEY, CDR2 SMNVEV (reference sequence). J was trimmed by 7 bases and V by 5 bases; bases with no gene match: 10. CDR3 size: 16 residues. CDR3 DNA sequence: TGTGCCAGCAGTCTTATACAGACAGGGGGCAGTGAAAAACTGTTTTTT. Amino acids: CASSLIQTGGSEKLFF.

The rearrangement uses TRBV5-4 and TRBJ1-1, with D perhaps matching TRBD1 (5 bases). The CDR3 covers 15 residues. Germline assignment: CDR1 SGHNT and CDR2 YYREEE (reference sequence). Trimming left V 0 bases short and J 0 bases short, with 9 bases between. The CDR3 sequence: CASSLGAGLNTEAFF. The CDR3 nucleotides read TGTGCCAGCAGCTTGGGTGCAGGGTTGAACACTGAAGCTTTCTTT.

The chain links TRBV29-1 to TRBJ1-2, with no clear D. V was trimmed by 3 bases and J by 2 bases, leaving 7 bases between them. Germline assignment: CDR1 SQVTM and CDR2 ANQGSEA. CDR3 length: 12 residues. CDR3 DNA: TGCAGCGTTGATGCGAGGAACTATGGCTACACCTTC. It codes for CSVDARNYGYTF. The entire variable domain, with the rest obtained from reference TRBV29-1 and TRBJ1-2, is as follows: SAVISQKPSRDICQRGTSLTIQCQVDSQVTMMFWYRQQPGQSLTLIATANQGSEATYESGFVIDKFPISRPNLTFSTLTVSNMSPEDSSIYLCSVDARNYGYTFGSGTRLTVV.

V is TRBV5-1 and J is TRBJ1-2; 12 nucleotides align to TRBD1. CDR3 length: 15 residues. Germline V gene lookup returns CDR1 SGHRS and CDR2 YFSETQ. V lost 3 bases and J lost 8; bases outside the gene matches: 8. CDR3 DNA sequence: TGCGCCAGCAGCTCCGGGACAGGGGGCTCTCGGGGCTACACCTTC. It is translated as CASSSGTGGSRGYTF.

This clone has a handful of counts. This chain uses TRBV4-3 with TRBJ2-1, with D possibly being TRBD2 (5 bases). The V end was cut by 2 bases, the J end by 0 bases, with 11 bases between. Germline V gene lookup returns CDR1 LGHNA and CDR2 YSLEER. The CDR3 spans 16 residues. CDR3: CASSQSGISSYNEQFF. CDR3 DNA: TGCGCCAGCAGCCAATCCGGGATTAGCTCCTACAATGAGCAGTTCTTC.

V usage is TRBV6-6 and J usage is TRBJ1-1; 7 bases align to TRBD1. The CDR3 length is 15 residues. With 6 bases clipped from V and 5 bases from J, the junction kept 12 bases outside the gene matches. The germline gives CDR1 MNHNY, CDR2 SVGAGI (reference sequence). Here the CDR3 reads CASSPRTGGFTEAFF. The CDR3 DNA reads TGTGCCAGCAGCCCACGGACAGGTGGGTTTACTGAAGCTTTCTTT.

The chain recombines TRBV5-1 with TRBJ2-2; 9 nucleotides match TRBD1. Unmatched junction bases numbered 9, after V lost 4 bases and J lost 2 bases. The germline CDR1 and CDR2 sequences are SGHRS and YFSETQ. This CDR3 contains 17 residues. CDR3 DNA sequence: TGCGCCAGCAGCCCCCAGCCGGGACAGGGTAACACCGGGGAGCTGTTTTTT. As protein: CASSPQPGQGNTGELFF.

This rearrangement joins TRBV18 to TRBJ2-7, with 15 bases aligning to TRBD2. Germline-derived CDR1 and CDR2 are KGHSH and LQKENI. The CDR3 is 16 amino acids. The trim removed 1 base at V and 7 bases at J, leaving 5 bases unmatched. The CDR3 reads CASSPRTSGGAGEQYF. As DNA, the CDR3 is TGTGCCAGCTCACCACGGACTAGCGGGGGGGCCGGTGAGCAGTACTTC.

The rearrangement uses TRBV2 and TRBJ1-4, with 7 bases that match TRBD1. Germline CDR1 and CDR2: SNHLY and FYNNEI. V lost 6 bases to trimming and J lost 5 bases; unmatched junction nucleotides: 6. The CDR3 is made up of 14 amino acids. CDR3 nucleotides: TGTGCCAGCAGGGACAGGAGGTCGAATGAAAAACTGTTTTTT. It encodes CASRDRRSNEKLFF.

V gene TRBV30 combines with J gene TRBJ2-2, with no clear D. The CDR3 is 15 residues long. Trimming took off 1 base at V and 0 bases at J, with 9 bases between the two ends. The germline gives CDR1 GTSNPN, CDR2 SVGIG (reference sequence). This chain's CDR3 is CAWSATPTNTGELFF. For the CDR3, the DNA is TGTGCCTGGAGTGCGACACCTACGAACACCGGGGAGCTGTTTTTT.

The chain combines TRBV6-5 with TRBJ1-1; 9 bases align to TRBD1. Germline values: CDR1 MNHEY, CDR2 SVGAGI. Trimming at V came to 8 bases and at J to 6 bases, leaving 10 bases not matched to a gene. The CDR3 loop spans 14 amino acids. CDR3 sequence (DNA): TGTGCCAGCCGACAGGGGGTGGGACACGCTGAAGCTTTCTTT. Amino acid sequence: CASRQGVGHAEAFF.